This TCR beta chain originates from a study of T cells in Graves' hyperthyroidism and ophthalmopathy. Findings of the study overall: Ophthalmopathy was separated from stable hyperthyroidism by a 13 V-J model.

Amplification of TCR beta CDR3 regions used RNA as the template. HTBI primers were employed in a first-round RT-PCR of the TCR CDR3. One entry per CDR3 protein results from TCRdb running MiXCR on the multiplex PCR reads. This table has under 650,000 distinct CDR3 sequences, roughly 17% appearing once. The table lists this clonotype with many counts. The antigen remains undetermined. Sequencing input: blood. The clonotype comes from a woman under 40 with Graves' hyperthyroidism.

The CDR3 loop is CASTGTSGRAGELFF. The CDR3 nucleotides read TGTGCCAGCACCGGGACTAGCGGGAGGGCCGGGGAGCTGTTTTTT. The gene calls are TRBV6-1 and TRBJ2-2, with 16 nucleotides matching TRBD2. Unmatched junction bases numbered 2, after V lost 7 bases and J lost 6 bases. The CDR3 spans 15 residues. Germline CDR1 reads MNHNS; CDR2 reads SASEGT.